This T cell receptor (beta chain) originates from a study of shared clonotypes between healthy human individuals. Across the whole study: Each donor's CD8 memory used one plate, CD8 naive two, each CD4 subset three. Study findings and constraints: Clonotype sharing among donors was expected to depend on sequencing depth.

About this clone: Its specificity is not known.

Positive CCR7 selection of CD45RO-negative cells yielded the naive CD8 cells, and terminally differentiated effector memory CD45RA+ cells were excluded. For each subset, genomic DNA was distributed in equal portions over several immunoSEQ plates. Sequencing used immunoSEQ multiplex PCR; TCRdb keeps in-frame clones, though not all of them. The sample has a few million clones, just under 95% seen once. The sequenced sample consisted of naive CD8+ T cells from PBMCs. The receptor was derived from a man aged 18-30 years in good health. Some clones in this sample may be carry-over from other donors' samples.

The CDR3 nucleotides are TGTGCCAGCAGTGAGTTAAGCGGGAGGGTAGGGGAGCAGTTCTTC. Residues: CASSELSGRVGEQFF. V usage is TRBV6-1 and J usage is TRBJ2-1; TRBD2 matches 10 bases. Germline CDR1 reads MNHNS; CDR2 reads SASEGT. The J segment lost 10 bases and the V segment lost 3 bases, leaving 9 bases of the junction unmatched. CDR3 length equals 15 residues.